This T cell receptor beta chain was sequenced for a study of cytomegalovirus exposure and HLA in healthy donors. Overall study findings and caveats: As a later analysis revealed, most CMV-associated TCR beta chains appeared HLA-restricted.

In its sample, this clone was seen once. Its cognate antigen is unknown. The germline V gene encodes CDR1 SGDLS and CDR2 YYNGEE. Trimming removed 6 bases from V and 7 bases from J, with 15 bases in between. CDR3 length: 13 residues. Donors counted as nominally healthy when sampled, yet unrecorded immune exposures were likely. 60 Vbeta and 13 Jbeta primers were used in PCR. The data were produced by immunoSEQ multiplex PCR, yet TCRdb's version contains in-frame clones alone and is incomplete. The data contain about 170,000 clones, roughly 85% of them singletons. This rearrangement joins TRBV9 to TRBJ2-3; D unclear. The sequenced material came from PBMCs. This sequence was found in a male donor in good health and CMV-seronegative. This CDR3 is CASTNTIQNTQYF. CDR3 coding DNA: TGTGCCAGCACCAATACGATACAGAATACGCAGTATTTT.